The T cell receptor (beta chain) under discussion was sequenced for a study of T cells in tuberculosis. The table came from immunoSEQ multiplex PCR; TCRdb's copy has only in-frame clones and leaves some out. The repertoire includes roughly 40,000 clones, approximately 95% of them detected once, and 3.5% to 4.5% sits in the top ten. Trimming cost V 1 base and J 4 bases; bases outside gene matches: 13. This CDR3 contains 17 residues. CDR1 is SGHVS and CDR2 is FQNEAQ in the germline V gene. The sample consisted of PBMCs. The sequence was obtained from a donor aged 10 to 29 with latent tuberculosis or without tuberculosis infection. The V gene is TRBV7-8, the J gene TRBJ2-7; the match to TRBD1 covers 7 bases. CDR3 coding DNA: TGTGCCAGCAGCTTAGGTCTATCCGGGACAGTAAATTACGAGCAGTACTTC. Its protein product is CASSLGLSGTVNYEQYF.